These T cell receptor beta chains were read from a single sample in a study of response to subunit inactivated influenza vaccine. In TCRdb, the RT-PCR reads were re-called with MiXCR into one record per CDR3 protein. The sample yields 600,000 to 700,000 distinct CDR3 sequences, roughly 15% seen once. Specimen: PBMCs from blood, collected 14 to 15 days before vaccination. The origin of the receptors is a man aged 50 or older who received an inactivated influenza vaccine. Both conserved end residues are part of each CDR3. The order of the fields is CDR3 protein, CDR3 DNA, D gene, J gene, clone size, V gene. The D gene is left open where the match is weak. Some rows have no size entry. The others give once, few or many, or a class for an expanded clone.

cdr3_aa: CASNPTTGRGYTF
cdr3_nt: TGTGCCAGCAACCCGACGACAGGGAGAGGCTACACCTTC
d_call: TRBD1
j_call: TRBJ1-2
clone_size: NA
v_call: TRBV12-3/TRBV12-4

cdr3_aa: CASTNPLHGGHYGYTF
cdr3_nt: TGTGCCAGCACCAACCCACTTCATGGGGGCCACTATGGCTACACCTTC
d_call: NA
j_call: TRBJ1-2
clone_size: NA
v_call: TRBV5-6

cdr3_aa: CASSENYEQYF
cdr3_nt: TGTGCCAGCAGCGAAAACTACGAGCAGTACTTC
d_call: NA
j_call: TRBJ2-7
clone_size: many
v_call: TRBV2

cdr3_aa: CASSLIGGGNGELFF
cdr3_nt: TGTGCCAGCAGTTTAATAGGGGGAGGCAACGGGGAGCTGTTTTTT
d_call: NA
j_call: TRBJ2-2
clone_size: NA
v_call: TRBV28

cdr3_aa: CASTLAGRIGETQYF
cdr3_nt: TGTGCCAGCACCCTCGCGGGACGGATAGGAGAGACCCAGTACTTC
d_call: NA
j_call: TRBJ2-5
clone_size: NA
v_call: TRBV12-3/TRBV12-4

cdr3_aa: CSVAGGFGSTDTQYF
cdr3_nt: TGCAGCGTTGCGGGCGGGTTTGGGAGCACAGATACGCAGTATTTT
d_call: NA
j_call: TRBJ2-3
clone_size: few
v_call: TRBV29-1

cdr3_aa: CASKSGQDRETQYF
cdr3_nt: TGTGCCAGCAAATCCGGACAGGATAGGGAGACCCAGTACTTC
d_call: TRBD1
j_call: TRBJ2-5
clone_size: NA
v_call: TRBV7-9

cdr3_aa: CASSQERNEAFF
cdr3_nt: TGTGCCAGCAGCCAAGAGAGGAATGAAGCTTTCTTT
d_call: NA
j_call: TRBJ1-1
clone_size: NA
v_call: TRBV4-2

cdr3_aa: CASSLGLGGYYEQYF
cdr3_nt: TGCGCCAGCAGCTTGGGACTAGGGGGGTACTACGAGCAGTACTTC
d_call: NA
j_call: TRBJ2-7
clone_size: few
v_call: TRBV5-1

cdr3_aa: CASSLGQFF
cdr3_nt: TGCGCCAGCAGCTTGGGCCAGTTCTTC
d_call: NA
j_call: TRBJ2-1
clone_size: NA
v_call: TRBV5-1

cdr3_aa: CASSYSGGRPYEQYF
cdr3_nt: TGTGCCAGCAGTTACTCGGGCGGGAGGCCCTACGAGCAGTACTTC
d_call: TRBD2
j_call: TRBJ2-7
clone_size: NA
v_call: TRBV6-5

cdr3_aa: CASRSGARTNQPQHF
cdr3_nt: TGTGCCAGCCGATCCGGGGCCCGCACCAATCAGCCCCAGCATTTT
d_call: NA
j_call: TRBJ1-5
clone_size: few
v_call: TRBV12-3/TRBV12-4

cdr3_aa: CASSQVPGFRYEQYF
cdr3_nt: TGCGCCAGCAGCCAAGTCCCAGGGTTTCGCTACGAGCAGTACTTC
d_call: NA
j_call: TRBJ2-7
clone_size: NA
v_call: TRBV4-1

cdr3_aa: CAIRQYRDRTSYEQYF
cdr3_nt: TGTGCCATCAGACAATACCGGGACAGGACTTCCTACGAGCAGTACTTC
d_call: TRBD1
j_call: TRBJ2-7
clone_size: NA
v_call: TRBV10-3

cdr3_aa: CASRRSGADTQYF
cdr3_nt: TGTGCCAGCAGACGAAGCGGAGCTGATACGCAGTATTTT
d_call: NA
j_call: TRBJ2-3
clone_size: many
v_call: TRBV7-2

cdr3_aa: CASSLGGANKDEQFF
cdr3_nt: TGTGCCAGCAGCTTAGGGGGGGCGAATAAGGATGAGCAGTTCTTC
d_call: NA
j_call: TRBJ2-1
clone_size: few
v_call: TRBV7-9

cdr3_aa: CASSPDRQNRGYTF
cdr3_nt: TGCGCCAGCAGCCCCGACAGGCAAAATCGCGGCTACACCTTC
d_call: NA
j_call: TRBJ1-2
clone_size: NA
v_call: TRBV5-1

cdr3_aa: CSARDPGQSDNGYTF
cdr3_nt: TGCAGTGCTAGAGATCCGGGACAGTCTGATAATGGCTACACCTTC
d_call: TRBD1
j_call: TRBJ1-2
clone_size: NA
v_call: TRBV20-1

cdr3_aa: CASSRRGLREETQYF
cdr3_nt: TGTGCCAGCAGCCGACGGGGACTGCGGGAAGAGACCCAGTACTTC
d_call: NA
j_call: TRBJ2-5
clone_size: few
v_call: TRBV11-2

cdr3_aa: CSGQGVLNEKLFF
cdr3_nt: TGCAGTGGCCAGGGTGTTCTCAATGAAAAACTGTTTTTT
d_call: NA
j_call: TRBJ1-4
clone_size: NA
v_call: TRBV20-1

cdr3_aa: CASSSRDRGRGTDTQYF
cdr3_nt: TGTGCCAGCAGCTCCCGGGACCGAGGCAGGGGCACAGATACGCAGTATTTT
d_call: NA
j_call: TRBJ2-3
clone_size: few
v_call: TRBV11-3

cdr3_aa: CASSLAGGTWNEQFF
cdr3_nt: TGCGCCAGCAGCTTAGCGGGAGGGACTTGGAATGAGCAGTTCTTC
d_call: TRBD2
j_call: TRBJ2-1
clone_size: few
v_call: TRBV5-1

cdr3_aa: CSVWGGGTEAFF
cdr3_nt: TGCAGCGTGTGGGGGGGAGGCACTGAAGCTTTCTTT
d_call: NA
j_call: TRBJ1-1
clone_size: NA
v_call: TRBV29-1

cdr3_aa: CASRSRTGAFQYSGANVLTF
cdr3_nt: TGTGCCAGCAGATCAAGGACAGGGGCCTTCCAATACTCTGGGGCCAACGTCCTGACTTTC
d_call: TRBD1
j_call: TRBJ2-6
clone_size: few
v_call: TRBV12-3/TRBV12-4

cdr3_aa: CASSPHKTISKNIQYF
cdr3_nt: TGTGCCAGCAGCCCCCACAAGACGATTAGCAAAAACATTCAGTACTTC
d_call: NA
j_call: TRBJ2-4
clone_size: many
v_call: TRBV7-8

cdr3_aa: CASSLLGLPGTDTQYF
cdr3_nt: TGTGCCAGCAGTCTGCTGGGACTCCCCGGCACAGATACGCAGTATTTT
d_call: NA
j_call: TRBJ2-3
clone_size: many
v_call: TRBV12-3/TRBV12-4

cdr3_aa: CASSKSPGLAGFNEQFF
cdr3_nt: TGTGCCAGCAGCAAATCGCCGGGACTAGCGGGATTCAATGAGCAGTTCTTC
d_call: TRBD2
j_call: TRBJ2-1
clone_size: once
v_call: TRBV11-3

cdr3_aa: CASSPYQGSYEQYF
cdr3_nt: TGTGCCAGCTCACCATACCAGGGGAGCTACGAGCAGTACTTC
d_call: NA
j_call: TRBJ2-7
clone_size: few
v_call: TRBV18

cdr3_aa: CASSRPRAGLSYNEQFF
cdr3_nt: TGCGCCAGCAGCCGGCCTAGGGCGGGTCTCTCCTACAATGAGCAGTTCTTC
d_call: NA
j_call: TRBJ2-1
clone_size: many
v_call: TRBV5-1

cdr3_aa: CATSSHSTDTQYF
cdr3_nt: TGTGCCACCAGCAGCCACAGCACAGATACGCAGTATTTT
d_call: NA
j_call: TRBJ2-3
clone_size: NA
v_call: TRBV15

cdr3_aa: CSAFPRTGFSYEQYF
cdr3_nt: TGCAGTGCTTTTCCAAGGACAGGTTTCTCCTACGAGCAGTACTTC
d_call: TRBD1
j_call: TRBJ2-7
clone_size: NA
v_call: TRBV20-1

cdr3_aa: CASTKRRESTDTQYF
cdr3_nt: TGTGCCAGCACCAAGAGGAGAGAAAGCACAGATACGCAGTATTTT
d_call: NA
j_call: TRBJ2-3
clone_size: NA
v_call: TRBV6-1

cdr3_aa: CSVSDSYEQYF
cdr3_nt: TGCAGCGTTTCGGACAGCTACGAGCAGTACTTC
d_call: NA
j_call: TRBJ2-7
clone_size: few
v_call: TRBV29-1

cdr3_aa: CASSASEYNEQFF
cdr3_nt: TGCGCCAGCAGTGCATCAGAGTACAATGAGCAGTTCTTC
d_call: NA
j_call: TRBJ2-1
clone_size: few
v_call: TRBV10-2

cdr3_aa: CSVWDNNSPLHF
cdr3_nt: TGCAGTGTGTGGGACAACAATTCACCCCTCCACTTT
d_call: NA
j_call: TRBJ1-6
clone_size: NA
v_call: TRBV20-1

cdr3_aa: CSARLRWVGSGDTQYF
cdr3_nt: TGCAGTGCTAGGCTCCGGTGGGTCGGGTCCGGGGATACGCAGTATTTT
d_call: NA
j_call: TRBJ2-3
clone_size: NA
v_call: TRBV20-1

cdr3_aa: CASSGSVSSGANVLTF
cdr3_nt: TGTGCCAGCAGTGGGTCAGTGAGTTCTGGGGCCAACGTCCTGACTTTC
d_call: NA
j_call: TRBJ2-6
clone_size: few
v_call: TRBV25-1

cdr3_aa: CASSITGPSSGANVLTF
cdr3_nt: TGTGCCAGCAGCATCACGGGACCTTCCTCTGGGGCCAACGTCCTGACTTTC
d_call: NA
j_call: TRBJ2-6
clone_size: NA
v_call: TRBV7-2

cdr3_aa: CASSETGTASNQPQHF
cdr3_nt: TGTGCCAGCAGTGAAACTGGGACAGCGAGCAATCAGCCCCAGCATTTT
d_call: TRBD1
j_call: TRBJ1-5
clone_size: NA
v_call: TRBV6-1

cdr3_aa: CASSLWRPGAEAFF
cdr3_nt: TGTGCCAGCAGTTTATGGAGGCCTGGGGCTGAAGCTTTCTTT
d_call: NA
j_call: TRBJ1-1
clone_size: few
v_call: TRBV28

cdr3_aa: CASSFAGTPRDTQYF
cdr3_nt: TGTGCCAGCAGCTTCGCTGGGACTCCTCGGGATACGCAGTATTTT
d_call: NA
j_call: TRBJ2-3
clone_size: NA
v_call: TRBV7-2

cdr3_aa: CASTRGKQYNEQFF
cdr3_nt: TGTGCCAGCACCCGGGGGAAACAATACAATGAGCAGTTCTTC
d_call: NA
j_call: TRBJ2-1
clone_size: few
v_call: TRBV28

cdr3_aa: CASSLSRAEETQYF
cdr3_nt: TGCGCCAGCAGCCTGTCTAGGGCCGAGGAGACCCAGTACTTC
d_call: NA
j_call: TRBJ2-5
clone_size: NA
v_call: TRBV5-1

cdr3_aa: CASSPMGFSGNTIYF
cdr3_nt: TGTGCCAGCAGCCCCATGGGCTTCTCTGGAAACACCATATATTTT
d_call: NA
j_call: TRBJ1-3
clone_size: NA
v_call: TRBV7-2

cdr3_aa: CASSQNAPGQGSYEQYF
cdr3_nt: TGTGCCAGCAGCCAAAACGCCCCGGGACAGGGGTCCTACGAGCAGTACTTC
d_call: TRBD1
j_call: TRBJ2-7
clone_size: few
v_call: TRBV14

cdr3_aa: CASSSSRGSNQPQHF
cdr3_nt: TGTGCCAGCAGTTCATCAAGGGGAAGCAATCAGCCCCAGCATTTT
d_call: NA
j_call: TRBJ1-5
clone_size: NA
v_call: TRBV6-5

cdr3_aa: CASRPSSGRETQYF
cdr3_nt: TGTGCCAGCAGACCTTCTAGCGGGAGAGAGACCCAGTACTTC
d_call: TRBD2
j_call: TRBJ2-5
clone_size: NA
v_call: TRBV12-3/TRBV12-4

cdr3_aa: CASSHRESGREQYF
cdr3_nt: TGTGCCAGCAGCCACAGGGAGTCCGGGCGCGAGCAGTACTTC
d_call: NA
j_call: TRBJ2-7
clone_size: NA
v_call: TRBV7-2

cdr3_aa: CASSVAARGSYEQYF
cdr3_nt: TGTGCCAGCAGCGTAGCGGCGAGGGGCTCCTACGAGCAGTACTTC
d_call: NA
j_call: TRBJ2-7
clone_size: NA
v_call: TRBV9

cdr3_aa: CASSYLAGGQEQYF
cdr3_nt: TGTGCCAGCAGTTACCTAGCGGGAGGTCAGGAGCAGTACTTC
d_call: TRBD2
j_call: TRBJ2-7
clone_size: few
v_call: TRBV6-5

cdr3_aa: CASSLYIGDDAKNIQYF
cdr3_nt: TGTGCCAGCAGCTTATATATCGGGGATGACGCCAAAAACATTCAGTACTTC
d_call: NA
j_call: TRBJ2-4
clone_size: NA
v_call: TRBV11-2

cdr3_aa: CASSYSGDRLSYNEQFF
cdr3_nt: TGTGCCAGCAGTTACTCAGGGGACAGACTCTCCTACAATGAGCAGTTCTTC
d_call: TRBD1
j_call: TRBJ2-1
clone_size: few
v_call: TRBV6-5

cdr3_aa: CASSLPGLAATDTQYF
cdr3_nt: TGTGCCAGCAGCTTACCGGGACTAGCGGCCACAGATACGCAGTATTTT
d_call: TRBD2
j_call: TRBJ2-3
clone_size: NA
v_call: TRBV7-6

cdr3_aa: CASSLRGVGSGYTF
cdr3_nt: TGTGCCAGCAGCTTACGGGGAGTAGGGAGTGGCTACACCTTC
d_call: NA
j_call: TRBJ1-2
clone_size: few
v_call: TRBV11-2